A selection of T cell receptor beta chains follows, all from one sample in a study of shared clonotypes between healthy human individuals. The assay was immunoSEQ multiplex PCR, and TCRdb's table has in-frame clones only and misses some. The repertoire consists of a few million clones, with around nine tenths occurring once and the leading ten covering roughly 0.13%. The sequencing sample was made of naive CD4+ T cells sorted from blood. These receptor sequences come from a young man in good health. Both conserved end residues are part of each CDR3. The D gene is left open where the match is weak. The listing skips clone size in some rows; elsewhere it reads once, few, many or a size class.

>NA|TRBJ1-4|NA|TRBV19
CASRGSGVDEKLFF
TGTGCCAGTAGAGGATCGGGGGTGGATGAAAAACTGTTTTTT
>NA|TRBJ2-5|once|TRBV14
CASSRVGGKETQYF
TGTGCCAGCAGCCGGGTAGGGGGTAAGGAGACCCAGTACTTC
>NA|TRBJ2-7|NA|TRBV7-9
CASSLAPQGYHEQYF
TGTGCCAGCAGCTTAGCTCCCCAGGGGTACCACGAGCAGTACTTC
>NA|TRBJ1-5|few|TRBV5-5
CASSRVSSNQPQHF
TGTGCCAGCAGCCGCGTCAGTAGCAATCAGCCCCAGCATTTT
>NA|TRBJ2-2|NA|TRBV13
CASSLVPNTGELFF
TGTGCCAGCAGCTTAGTACCTAACACCGGGGAGCTGTTTTTT
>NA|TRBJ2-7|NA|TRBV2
CASNPTTSSYEQYF
TGTGCCAGCAATCCGACCACGAGCTCCTACGAGCAGTACTTC
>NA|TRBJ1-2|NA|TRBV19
CASSIQGSYGYTF
TGTGCCAGTAGTATTCAGGGCAGCTATGGCTACACCTTC
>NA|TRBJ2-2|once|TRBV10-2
CARTDANTGELFF
TGCGCCAGGACGGATGCGAACACCGGGGAGCTGTTTTTT
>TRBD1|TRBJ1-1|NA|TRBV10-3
CAISLQQGLNTEAFF
TGTGCCATCAGCTTACAACAGGGGTTGAACACTGAAGCTTTCTTT
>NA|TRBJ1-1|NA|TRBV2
CASRGGGGANWNTEAFF
TGTGCCAGCAGGGGCGGAGGGGGGGCGAATTGGAACACTGAAGCTTTCTTT
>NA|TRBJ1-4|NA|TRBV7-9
CASTLAGAGDEKLFF
TGTGCCAGCACCCTGGCCGGGGCAGGAGATGAAAAACTGTTTTTT
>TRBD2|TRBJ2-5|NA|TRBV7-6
CASSFAPSGVVGTQYF
TGTGCCAGCAGCTTTGCGCCTAGCGGGGTCGTAGGGACCCAGTACTTC
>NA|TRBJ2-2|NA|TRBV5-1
CASSLRATNTGELFF
TGCGCCAGCAGCTTGAGAGCGACTAACACCGGGGAGCTGTTTTTT
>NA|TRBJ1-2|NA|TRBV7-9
CASVGGSNYGYTF
TGTGCCAGCGTGGGGGGATCAAACTATGGCTACACCTTC
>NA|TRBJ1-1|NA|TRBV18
CASSRQETEAFF
TGTGCCAGCTCCAGGCAGGAGACTGAAGCTTTCTTT
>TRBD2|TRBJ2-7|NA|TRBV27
CASSVAGRWEQYF
TGTGCCAGCAGTGTAGCGGGGAGATGGGAGCAGTACTTC
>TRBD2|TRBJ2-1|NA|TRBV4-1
CASSQEGLAGIVSYNEQFF
TGCGCCAGCAGCCAAGAGGGACTAGCGGGGATTGTCTCCTACAATGAGCAGTTCTTC
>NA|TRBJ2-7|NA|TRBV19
CASSSTGPPYEQYF
TGTGCCAGTAGTTCCACGGGACCACCCTACGAGCAGTACTTC
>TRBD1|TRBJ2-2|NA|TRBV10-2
CASSESSTGVTGELFF
TGCGCCAGCAGTGAATCCTCGACAGGGGTCACCGGGGAGCTGTTTTTT
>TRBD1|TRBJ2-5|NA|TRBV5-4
CASSLMDRGGETQYF
TGTGCCAGCAGCTTAATGGACAGGGGTGGAGAGACCCAGTACTTC
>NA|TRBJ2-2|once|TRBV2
CASRGDRWAGELFF
TGTGCCAGCAGAGGGGACCGTTGGGCCGGGGAGCTGTTTTTT
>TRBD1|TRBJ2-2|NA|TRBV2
CASSERAGGLTGELFF
TGTGCCAGCAGTGAACGGGCAGGGGGCCTCACCGGGGAGCTGTTTTTT
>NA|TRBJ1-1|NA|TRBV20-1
CSAVGDTEAFF
TGCAGTGCTGTCGGGGACACTGAAGCTTTCTTT
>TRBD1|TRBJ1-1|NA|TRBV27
CASSYQGASLGTEAFF
TGTGCCAGCAGTTATCAGGGGGCTTCTTTAGGTACTGAAGCTTTCTTT
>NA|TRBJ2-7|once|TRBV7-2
CASSLDAYEQYF
TGTGCCAGCAGCTTAGATGCCTACGAGCAGTACTTC
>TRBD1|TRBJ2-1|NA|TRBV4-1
CASSLGTGVDNEQFF
TGCGCCAGCAGCTTAGGGACAGGGGTCGACAATGAGCAGTTCTTC
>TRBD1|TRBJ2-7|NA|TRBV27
CASSFRGQGIWGYEQYF
TGTGCCAGCAGTTTTAGGGGACAGGGGATCTGGGGCTACGAGCAGTACTTC
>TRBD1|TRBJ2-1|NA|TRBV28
CASRSTGANNEQFF
TGTGCCAGCAGATCGACAGGGGCGAACAATGAGCAGTTCTTC
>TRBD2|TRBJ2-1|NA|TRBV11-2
CASSLVGLAGAIYEQFF
TGTGCCAGCAGCTTAGTAGGACTAGCGGGAGCCATTTATGAGCAGTTCTTC
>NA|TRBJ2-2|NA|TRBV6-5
CASSQGTNTGELFF
TGTGCCAGCAGTCAGGGTACGAACACCGGGGAGCTGTTTTTT
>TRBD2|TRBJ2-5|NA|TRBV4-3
CASSQEWTSKETQYF
TGCGCCAGCAGCCAAGAATGGACTAGCAAAGAGACCCAGTACTTC
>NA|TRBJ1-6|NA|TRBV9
CASSASTEGSSYNSPLHF
TGTGCCAGCAGCGCATCGACGGAGGGGAGCTCCTATAATTCACCCCTCCACTTT
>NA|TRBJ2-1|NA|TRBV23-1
CASERGSSGEQFF
TGCGCCAGCGAAAGGGGTTCCAGTGGTGAGCAGTTCTTC
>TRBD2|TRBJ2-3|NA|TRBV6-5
CASRGLAGVGTQYF
TGTGCCAGCAGGGGACTAGCGGGAGTGGGTACGCAGTATTTT
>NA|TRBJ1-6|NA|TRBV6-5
CASRRGANSPLHF
TGTGCCAGCCGCAGGGGCGCGAATTCACCCCTCCACTTT
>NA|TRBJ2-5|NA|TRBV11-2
CASSFGGRSEETQYF
TGTGCCAGCAGCTTTGGTGGCAGGTCCGAAGAGACCCAGTACTTC
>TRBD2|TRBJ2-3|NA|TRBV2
CASSEASGGTQYF
TGTGCCAGCAGTGAAGCGTCCGGGGGGACGCAGTATTTT
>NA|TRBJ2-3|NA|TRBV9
CASSVDEGLFADTQYF
TGTGCCAGCAGCGTAGACGAGGGCCTCTTTGCAGATACGCAGTATTTT
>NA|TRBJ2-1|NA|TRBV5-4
CASSYDLGGEQFF
TGTGCCAGCAGCTATGACTTGGGTGGTGAGCAGTTCTTC
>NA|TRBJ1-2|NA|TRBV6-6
CASSYVQANYGYTF
TGTGCCAGCAGTTACGTCCAGGCTAACTATGGCTACACCTTC
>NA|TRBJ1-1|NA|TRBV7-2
CASSWGFGTEAFF
TGTGCCAGCAGCTGGGGGTTTGGCACTGAAGCTTTCTTT
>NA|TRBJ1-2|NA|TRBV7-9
CASSPGLWGYTF
TGTGCCAGCAGCCCGGGACTTTGGGGCTACACCTTC
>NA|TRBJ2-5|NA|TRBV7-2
CASSLATGRQETQYF
TGTGCCAGCAGCTTAGCGACAGGCCGACAAGAGACCCAGTACTTC
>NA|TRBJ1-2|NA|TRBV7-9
CASSRGDGYTF
TGTGCCAGCAGCCGGGGTGATGGCTACACCTTC
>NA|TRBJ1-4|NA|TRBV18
CASSPSGTAGEKLFF
TGTGCCAGCTCACCGTCCGGGACGGCCGGCGAAAAACTGTTTTTT
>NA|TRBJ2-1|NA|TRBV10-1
CASSESMGSREQFF
TGCGCCAGCAGTGAGTCGATGGGTTCACGCGAGCAGTTCTTC
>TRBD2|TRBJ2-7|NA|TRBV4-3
CASSQTSDGRNSYEQYF
TGCGCCAGCAGCCAAACTAGTGACGGGAGGAACTCCTACGAGCAGTACTTC
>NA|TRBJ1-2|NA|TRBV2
CASSEFAQLYGYTF
TGTGCCAGCAGTGAGTTCGCACAGCTTTATGGCTACACCTTC
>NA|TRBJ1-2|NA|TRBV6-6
CANSLQTNYGYTF
TGTGCCAACAGCCTACAAACCAACTATGGCTACACCTTC
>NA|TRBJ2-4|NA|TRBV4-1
CASSQDSVGPNIQYF
TGCGCCAGCAGCCAAGATTCGGTGGGGCCAAACATTCAGTACTTC
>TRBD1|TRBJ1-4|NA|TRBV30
CAWSLTTGQGSEKLFF
TGTGCCTGGAGCTTAACGACGGGACAGGGAAGTGAAAAACTGTTTTTT
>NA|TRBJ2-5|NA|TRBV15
CATSRDPGPQETQYF
TGTGCCACCAGCAGAGATCCGGGACCTCAAGAGACCCAGTACTTC
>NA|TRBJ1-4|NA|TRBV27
CASSPGHNEKLFF
TGTGCCAGCAGTCCTGGACACAATGAAAAACTGTTTTTT
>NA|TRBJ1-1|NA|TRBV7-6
CASSLAPMKVGGTEAFF
TGTGCCAGCAGCTTAGCGCCCATGAAGGTCGGAGGCACTGAAGCTTTCTTT
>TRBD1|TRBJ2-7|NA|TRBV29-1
CSVEVPGQGTYEQYF
TGCAGCGTTGAAGTACCGGGACAGGGGACCTACGAGCAGTACTTC
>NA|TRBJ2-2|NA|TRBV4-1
CASSQAWGSGELFF
TGCGCCAGCAGCCAAGCCTGGGGGTCCGGGGAGCTGTTTTTT
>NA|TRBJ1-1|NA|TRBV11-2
CASSLEPGANTEAFF
TGTGCCAGCAGCTTAGAACCGGGAGCGAACACTGAAGCTTTCTTT
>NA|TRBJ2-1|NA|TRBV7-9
CASSLSAFDEQFF
TGTGCCAGCAGCTTATCGGCCTTCGATGAGCAGTTCTTC
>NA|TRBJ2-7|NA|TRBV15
CATSRDPPGSPAYEQYF
TGTGCCACCAGCAGAGATCCCCCAGGGTCACCTGCCTACGAGCAGTACTTC